The clone carrying this T cell receptor (beta chain) was picked up a small number of times. Its target is unknown. A sample-barcoded 5' primer and a J-beta primer mix were used in a second PCR of roughly 7 to 11 cycles. A template-switch adaptor containing 12 random nucleotides labeled each cDNA molecule. Every sample produced at least 2.5 million CDR3-containing paired-end reads. TCRdb reprocessed the 5' RACE reads via MiXCR and lists one record per CDR3 protein. The profile shows over a million distinct CDR3 sequences, approximately 40% of them singletons. Germline lookup yields CDR1 SGHVS and CDR2 FNYEAQ. This CDR3 contains 16 residues. The V and J ends lost 5 bases and 8 bases, in that order; junction bases with no gene match: 14. The sample belongs to a study of blood T cells in healthy people across ages. Study-wide points: Strongly correlated with naive T cell percentage was TCR beta diversity. Because sorting was not performed, PBMCs prevented conclusive naive versus antigen-experienced comparison.

This clonotype originated in a woman younger than 35 in good health. Sequencing used blood. The J gene is TRBJ2-1, the V gene TRBV7-6; 8 bases fit TRBD2. The CDR3 DNA reads TGTGCCAGCAGCGACCCCGGGACTAGGAATTGGGATGAGCAGTTCTTC. It yields the protein CASSDPGTRNWDEQFF.